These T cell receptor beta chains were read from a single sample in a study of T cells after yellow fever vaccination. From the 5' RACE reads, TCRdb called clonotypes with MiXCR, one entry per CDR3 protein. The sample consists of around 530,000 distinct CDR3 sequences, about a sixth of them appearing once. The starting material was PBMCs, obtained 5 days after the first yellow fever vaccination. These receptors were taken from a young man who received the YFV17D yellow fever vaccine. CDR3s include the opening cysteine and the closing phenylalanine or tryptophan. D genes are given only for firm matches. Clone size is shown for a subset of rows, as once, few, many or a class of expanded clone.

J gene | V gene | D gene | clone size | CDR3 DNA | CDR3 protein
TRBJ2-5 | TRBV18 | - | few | TGTGCCAGCTCACCACCTGCAGTGGAAACCCAGTACTTC | CASSPPAVETQYF
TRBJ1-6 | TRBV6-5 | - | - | TGTGCCAGCAGTTACTCGGCAGGGGATTCACCCCTCCACTTT | CASSYSAGDSPLHF
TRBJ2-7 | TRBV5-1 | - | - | TGCGCCAGCAGCTTGGGCCACACCTCCTACGAGCAGTACTTC | CASSLGHTSYEQYF
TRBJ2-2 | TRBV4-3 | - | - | TGCGCCAGCAGCCAAGTCACCGGGGCGTCCGGGGAGCTGTTTTTT | CASSQVTGASGELFF
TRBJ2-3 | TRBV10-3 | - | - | TGTGCCATCAGTGAGTCATGGGATACGCAGTATTTT | CAISESWDTQYF
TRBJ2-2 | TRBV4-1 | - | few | TGCGCCAGCAGCCACCTACTAGCCGCGAACACCGGGGAGCTGTTTTTT | CASSHLLAANTGELFF
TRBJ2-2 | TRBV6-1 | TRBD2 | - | TGTGCCAGCAGTCCACTAGCGGGGGGAACCGGGGAGCTGTTTTTT | CASSPLAGGTGELFF
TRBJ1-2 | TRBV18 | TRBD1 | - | TGTGCCAGCTCGCGGACAGGGGACTCTGGCTACACCTTC | CASSRTGDSGYTF
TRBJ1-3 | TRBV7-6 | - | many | TGTGCCAGCAGCGAGGGCTCATCCTCTGGAAACACCATATATTTT | CASSEGSSSGNTIYF
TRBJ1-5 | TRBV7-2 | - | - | TGTGCCAGCAGCTTAATTGCGGGGGGCTCCGGCCAGCCCCAGCATTTT | CASSLIAGGSGQPQHF
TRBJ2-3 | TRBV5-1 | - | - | TGCGCCAGCAGCTTGGAGCCGGGGAGGAGCACAGATACGCAGTATTTT | CASSLEPGRSTDTQYF
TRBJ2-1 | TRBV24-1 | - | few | TGTGCCACCAGAAGGAGCTGGGGCAATGAGCAGTTCTTC | CATRRSWGNEQFF
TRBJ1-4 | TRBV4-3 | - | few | TGCGCCAGCAGCCAAGTGTACTCCGGAGACGATGAAAAACTGTTTTTT | CASSQVYSGDDEKLFF
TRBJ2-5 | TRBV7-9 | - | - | TGTGCCAGCAGCTTAGCGGACAGTGCGCAAGAGACCCAGTACTTC | CASSLADSAQETQYF
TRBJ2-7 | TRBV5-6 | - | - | TGTGCCAGCAGCTGGGGAGCAGAAAGGAAGAACGAGCAGTACTTC | CASSWGAERKNEQYF
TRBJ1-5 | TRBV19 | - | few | TGTGCCAGTAACCCACAGGGATACCAGCCCCAGCATTTT | CASNPQGYQPQHF
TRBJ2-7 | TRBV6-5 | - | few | TGTGCCAGCAGTTACTCCTCAGGCTCCTACGAGCAGTACTTC | CASSYSSGSYEQYF
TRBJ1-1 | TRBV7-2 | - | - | TGTGCCAGCAGCGAGGGGTGGTTTTCTGAAGCTTTCTTT | CASSEGWFSEAFF
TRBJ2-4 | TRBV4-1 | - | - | TGCGCCAGCAGCCAACCCCTCAGGGGAGTAGCCAAAAACATTCAGTACTTC | CASSQPLRGVAKNIQYF
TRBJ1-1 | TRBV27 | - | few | TGTGCCAGCAGTCCATTAGGGAACCCAAACACTGAAGCTTTCTTT | CASSPLGNPNTEAFF
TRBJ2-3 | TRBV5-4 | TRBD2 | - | TGTGCCAGCAGCTTGTACAGCGGGGGGAGATCAGATACGCAGTATTTT | CASSLYSGGRSDTQYF
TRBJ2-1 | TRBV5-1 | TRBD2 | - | TGCGCCAGCAGCTTCCCTGCGGGGGGGTCCCCTAATGAGCAGTTCTTC | CASSFPAGGSPNEQFF
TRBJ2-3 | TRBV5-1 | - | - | TGCGCCAGCAGCTTGGTAGTTGGGCCAGATACGCAGTATTTT | CASSLVVGPDTQYF
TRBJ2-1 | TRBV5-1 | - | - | TGCGCCAGCAGCTTGGAGTCGCGGGGCCCCAATGAGCAGTTCTTC | CASSLESRGPNEQFF
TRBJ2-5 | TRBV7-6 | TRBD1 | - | TGTGCCAGCGGACAGGGGCGTTGGGAGACCCAGTACTTC | CASGQGRWETQYF
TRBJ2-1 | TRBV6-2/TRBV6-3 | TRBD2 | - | TGTGCCAGCACCAAAAGGCTAGCGGGGGGGCCTGTGTCCTACAATGAGCAGTTCTTC | CASTKRLAGGPVSYNEQFF
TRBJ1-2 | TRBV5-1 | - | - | TGCGCCAGCAGCTTGGAACGGCGGAATTATGGCTACACCTTC | CASSLERRNYGYTF
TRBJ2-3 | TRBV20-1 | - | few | TGCAGTGCCATTGGGGCAGGGCGCACAGATACGCAGTATTTT | CSAIGAGRTDTQYF
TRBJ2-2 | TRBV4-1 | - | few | TGCGCCAGCAGCCAATGGGACCGCACCGGGGAGCTGTTTTTT | CASSQWDRTGELFF
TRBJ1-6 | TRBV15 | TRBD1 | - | TGTGCCACCAGCAGAGAATATACAGGGGCCTCCTATAATTCACCCCTCCACTTT | CATSREYTGASYNSPLHF
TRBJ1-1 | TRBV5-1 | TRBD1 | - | TGCGCCAGCAGGCCGGGACAGGGGGGTTTGGCCACTGAAGCTTTCTTT | CASRPGQGGLATEAFF
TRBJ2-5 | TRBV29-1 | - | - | TGCAGCGTTGCCAGACGCAACCAAGAGACCCAGTACTTC | CSVARRNQETQYF
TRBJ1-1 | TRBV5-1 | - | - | TGCGCCAGCTCTCAAGCACGGGGGAACACTGAAGCTTTCTTT | CASSQARGNTEAFF